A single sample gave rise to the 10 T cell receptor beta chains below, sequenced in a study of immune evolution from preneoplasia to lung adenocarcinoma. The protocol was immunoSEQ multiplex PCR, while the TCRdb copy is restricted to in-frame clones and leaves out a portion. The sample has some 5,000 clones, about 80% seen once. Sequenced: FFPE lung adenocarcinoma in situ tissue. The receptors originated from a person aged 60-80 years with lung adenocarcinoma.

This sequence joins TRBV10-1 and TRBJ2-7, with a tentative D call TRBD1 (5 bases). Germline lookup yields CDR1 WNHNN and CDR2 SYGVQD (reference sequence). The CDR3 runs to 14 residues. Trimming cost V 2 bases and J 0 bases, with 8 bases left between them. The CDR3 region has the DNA TGCGCCAGCAGTGAGGCAGGGATCTCCTACGAGCAGTACTTC. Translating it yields CASSEAGISYEQYF.

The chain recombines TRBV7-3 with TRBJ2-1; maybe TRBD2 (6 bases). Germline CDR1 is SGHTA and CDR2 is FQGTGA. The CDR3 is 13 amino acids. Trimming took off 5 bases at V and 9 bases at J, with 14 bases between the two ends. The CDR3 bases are TGTGCCAGCAGCCCAACTAGCCCAATTGAGCAGTTCTTC. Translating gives CASSPTSPIEQFF.

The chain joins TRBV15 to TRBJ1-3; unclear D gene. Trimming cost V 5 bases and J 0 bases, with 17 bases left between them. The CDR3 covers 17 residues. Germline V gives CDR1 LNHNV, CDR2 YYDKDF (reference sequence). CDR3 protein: CATSRQSGGASGNTIYF. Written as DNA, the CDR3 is TGTGCCACCAGCCGGCAGAGTGGCGGTGCCTCTGGAAACACCATATATTTT. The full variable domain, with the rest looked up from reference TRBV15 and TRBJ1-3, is DAMVIQNPRYQVTQFGKPVTLSCSQTLNHNVMYWYQQKSSQAPKLLFHYYDKDFNNEADTPDNFQSRRPNTSFCFLDIRSPGLGDTAMYLCATSRQSGGASGNTIYFGEGSWLTVV.

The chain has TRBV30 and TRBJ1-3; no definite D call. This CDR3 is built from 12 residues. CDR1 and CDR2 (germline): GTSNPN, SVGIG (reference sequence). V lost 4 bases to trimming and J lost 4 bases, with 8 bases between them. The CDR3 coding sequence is TGTGCCTGGAAAGGGATCGGAAACACCATATATTTT. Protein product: CAWKGIGNTIYF.

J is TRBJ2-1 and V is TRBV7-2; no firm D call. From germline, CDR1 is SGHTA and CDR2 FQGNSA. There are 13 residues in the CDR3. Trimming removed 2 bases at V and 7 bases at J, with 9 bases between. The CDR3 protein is CASSLPASNEQFF. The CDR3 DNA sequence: TGTGCCAGCAGCTTACCGGCCTCTAATGAGCAGTTCTTC.

CDR3 DNA sequence: TGTGCCTGGAGTGTAGATGGGACCTACAATGAGCAGTTCTTC. It encodes CAWSVDGTYNEQFF. This chain joins TRBV30 and TRBJ2-1; D not certain. Trimming stripped 0 bases from V and 2 bases from J, with 8 bases between. CDR1 is GTSNPN, CDR2 SVGIG, per germline (reference sequence). The CDR3 has 14 residues.

The CDR3 protein is CASSLGQGTSEQFF. In nucleotides, the CDR3 is TGTGCCAGCAGCTTAGGACAGGGGACAAGTGAGCAGTTCTTC. The chain uses TRBV5-6 and TRBJ2-1, with 9 bases aligning to TRBD1. The CDR3 is 14 residues long. V was clipped by 2 bases and J by 9 bases; unmatched bases: 6. Germline V CDR1 and CDR2: SGHDT, YYEEEE.

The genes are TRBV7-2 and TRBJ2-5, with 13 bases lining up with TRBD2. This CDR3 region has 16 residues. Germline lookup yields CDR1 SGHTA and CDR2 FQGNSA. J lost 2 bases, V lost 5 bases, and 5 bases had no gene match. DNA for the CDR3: TGTGCCAGCAGCCTACGACTAGCGGGGGGACAAGAGACCCAGTACTTC. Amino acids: CASSLRLAGGQETQYF.

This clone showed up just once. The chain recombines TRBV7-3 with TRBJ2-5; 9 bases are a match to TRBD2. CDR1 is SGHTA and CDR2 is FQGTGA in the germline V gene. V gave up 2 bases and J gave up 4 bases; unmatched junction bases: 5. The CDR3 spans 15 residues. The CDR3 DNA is TGTGCCAGCAGCTTAGCGGGAGGGCCCATAGAGACCCAGTACTTC. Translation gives CASSLAGGPIETQYF.

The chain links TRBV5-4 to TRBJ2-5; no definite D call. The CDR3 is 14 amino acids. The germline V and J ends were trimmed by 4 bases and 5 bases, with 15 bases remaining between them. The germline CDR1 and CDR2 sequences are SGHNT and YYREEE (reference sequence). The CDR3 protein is CASSGSMVSETQYF. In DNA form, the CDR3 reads TGTGCCAGCAGCGGAAGTATGGTATCTGAGACCCAGTACTTC.